The 10 T cell receptor beta chains given below trace back to one sample, sequenced in a study of control samples from healthy donors and cancer patients (dated by TCRdb to about 2020). The library came from the immunoSEQ multiplex PCR assay. TCRdb provides this immuneACCESS table in a form limited to in-frame rearrangements. Some clones are lacking; in checked studies, under half of them reflect an unresolved V gene, and why the rest are absent is not known. Counted in this sample were 120,000 to 150,000 clones; around 86% of them appeared once. The ten largest clonotypes hold more than 4% of the sample. Material: blood. Receptors originate from a man aged 25-40 years in good health.

J is TRBJ2-7 and V is TRBV7-2; maybe TRBD1 (6 bases). Per the germline V gene, CDR1 is SGHTA and CDR2 is FQGNSA. The CDR3 extends over 14 amino acids. Trimming removed 5 bases from V and 2 bases from J, with 13 bases in between. Here the CDR3 reads CASSHTGTPYEQYF. DNA for the CDR3: TGTGCCAGCAGCCACACAGGGACCCCCTACGAGCAGTACTTC.

The V and J genes are TRBV7-9 and TRBJ2-7; 9 bases match TRBD1. The CDR3 length is 14 residues. V shed 5 bases, J shed 4 bases, and the junction held 6 bases outside the gene matches. Germline lookup yields CDR1 SEHNR and CDR2 FQNEAQ (reference sequence). CDR3 coding DNA: TGTGCCAGCAGCCCCGACAGGGGGTTTTACGAGCAGTACTTC. Residues: CASSPDRGFYEQYF.

This chain joins TRBV27 and TRBJ1-4; D is uncertain. This CDR3 contains 14 residues. CDR1 MNHEY and CDR2 SMNVEV come from the germline V gene (reference sequence). Trimming shortened V by 8 bases and J by 0 bases, and 10 bases separated the two germline ends. The CDR3 loop reads CASGDTATNEKLFF. CDR3 nucleotide sequence: TGTGCCAGCGGTGACACGGCAACTAATGAAAAACTGTTTTTT.

This chain joins TRBV14 and TRBJ2-7; D remains ambiguous. This CDR3 contains 12 residues. The V end was cut by 0 bases, the J end by 12 bases, with 12 bases between. CDR1 is SGHDN, CDR2 FVKESK, per germline. The CDR3 DNA sequence: TGTGCCAGCAGCCAAGATCTTGAGCGTCTGTACTTC. It codes for CASSQDLERLYF.

This clone came up once. The chain recombines TRBV7-3 with TRBJ2-7; 9 bases align to TRBD2. The germline gives CDR1 SGHTA, CDR2 FQGTGA. CDR3 length equals 15 residues. With V trimmed by 2 bases and J by 2 bases, 4 bases remained unmatched. CDR3 region: CASSLFAGGTYEQYF. As DNA, the CDR3 is TGTGCCAGCAGCTTATTTGCGGGAGGGACCTACGAGCAGTACTTC.

J is TRBJ1-1 and V is TRBV7-9; the D gene is possibly TRBD1 (6 bases). V lost 5 bases and J 4 bases, leaving 17 bases between the germline ends. CDR1 SEHNR and CDR2 FQNEAQ come from the germline V gene (reference sequence). This CDR3 is built from 15 residues. The CDR3 spells CASSPRGGGSTEAFF. In DNA, the CDR3 is TGTGCCAGCAGCCCCCGAGGGGGGGGGAGCACTGAAGCTTTCTTT.

V is TRBV6-6 and J is TRBJ1-2; D unresolved. Per germline, CDR1 MNHNY and CDR2 SVGAGI (reference sequence). This CDR3 region has 15 residues. V lost 2 bases and J 2 bases, leaving 12 bases between the germline ends. CDR3 in amino acids: CASSYDHNVNYGYTF. DNA for the CDR3: TGTGCCAGCAGTTACGACCACAATGTCAACTATGGCTACACCTTC.

The chain recombines TRBV11-2 with TRBJ2-2; weak D call: TRBD2 (6 bases). CDR1 and CDR2 (germline): SGHAT, FQNNGV. With 3 bases removed from V and 5 bases from J, the gap between germline ends came to 13 bases. The CDR3 extends over 15 amino acids. The DNA of the CDR3 is TGTGCCAGCAGCTTTGGCGGCCGGGGGACCGGGGAGCTGTTTTTT. It yields the protein CASSFGGRGTGELFF. Full variable domain (rest looked up from reference TRBV11-2 and TRBJ2-2): EAGVAQSPRYKIIEKRQSVAFWCNPISGHATLYWYQQILGQGPKLLIQFQNNGVVDDSQLPKDRFSAERLKGVDSTLKIQPAKLEDSAVYLCASSFGGRGTGELFFGEGSRLTVL.

This clone was seen more than once but under ten times. The V call is TRBV4-3, the J call TRBJ1-6; no firm D call. This CDR3 is built from 15 residues. The V gene lost 0 bases and the J gene lost 4 bases, with 7 bases spanning the gap. Germline lookup yields CDR1 LGHNA and CDR2 YSLEER. CDR3 nucleotides: TGCGCCAGCAGCCAAGAAGGCACATATAATTCACCCCTCCACTTT. Encoded protein: CASSQEGTYNSPLHF.

This chain joins TRBV3-1 (or the pseudogene TRBV3-2) and TRBJ2-3, with 7 bases that match TRBD2. This CDR3 spans 19 amino acids. V was clipped by 1 base and J by 2 bases; unmatched bases: 15. CDR1 is LGHDT and CDR2 is YNNKEL in the germline V gene (reference sequence). The CDR3: CASSQVTETLATDTDTQYF. CDR3 nucleotides: TGTGCCAGCAGCCAAGTGACGGAAACACTAGCGACAGACACAGATACGCAGTATTTT.